These 27 T cell receptor beta chains were sequenced from one sample in a study of cytomegalovirus exposure and HLA in healthy donors. Researchers ran the PCR with 60 Vbeta and 13 Jbeta primers. The assay was immunoSEQ multiplex PCR, and TCRdb's table has in-frame clones only and misses some. The table lists approximately 280,000 clones, 70% to 90% of them singletons. Sequencing was done on a sample of PBMCs. These receptors were collected from a woman aged 18-35 years in good health and CMV-seronegative.

The V gene is TRBV6-1, the J gene TRBJ1-2; TRBD1 is a possible D gene (6 bases). Germline CDR1 MNHNS, CDR2 SASEGT. Trimming took 7 bases from V and 8 from J, leaving 20 bases between them. This CDR3 comprises 14 residues. CDR3 coding DNA: TGTGCCAGCATCTTGTCGCGGGGGGCGCGAGGCTACACCTTC. It yields the protein CASILSRGARGYTF.

Only one count was recorded for this clone. The V gene is TRBV5-1, the J gene TRBJ2-5; TRBD2 agrees at 10 bases. The DNA end is a closer match to TRBJ2-7, so the J assignment may be wrong. The V gene's germline CDR1 is SGHRS and CDR2 YFSETQ. The CDR3 spans 16 residues. The CDR3 DNA follows: TGCGCCAGCAGCTTGGGTGGGACTAGCGAGACCTACGAGCAGTACTTC. Protein: CASSLGGTSETYEQYF.

This chain joins TRBV6-5 and TRBJ2-7; the D gene is possibly TRBD1 (6 bases). CDR3 length: 16 residues. Between the trimmed V and J ends, which lost 2 bases and 6 bases, there was a span of 20 bases. Per germline, CDR1 MNHEY and CDR2 SVGAGI. CDR3 nucleotides: TGTGCCAGCAGTTACGGAAAACAGGGTGTAACACTCGAGCAGTACTTC. Residues: CASSYGKQGVTLEQYF.

The chain combines TRBV9 with TRBJ1-2; no clear D gene. Trimming cost V 5 bases and J 5 bases, with 13 bases left between them. There are 13 residues in the CDR3. CDR1 is SGDLS and CDR2 is YYNGEE in the germline V gene. The CDR3 is CASRAREGYGYTF. The CDR3, as DNA: TGTGCCAGCAGGGCGAGGGAGGGTTATGGCTACACCTTC.

In nucleotides, the CDR3 is TGTGCCAGTAGTCCGACAGGGGGTATAGAGACCCAGTACTTC. Its protein is CASSPTGGIETQYF. The chain employs TRBV19 and TRBJ2-5, with 9 nucleotides matching TRBD1. Germline V gene data show CDR1 as LNHDA and CDR2 as SQIVND (reference sequence). Unmatched junction bases numbered 5, after V lost 5 bases and J lost 4 bases. The CDR3 has 14 residues. The full variable domain, in which reference TRBV19 and TRBJ2-5 provide the parts outside the CDR3, is DGGITQSPKYLFRKEGQNVTLSCEQNLNHDAMYWYRQDPGQGLRLIYYSQIVNDFQKGDIAEGYSVSREKKESFPLTVTSAQKNPTAFYLCASSPTGGIETQYFGPGTRLLVL.

This clone was seen a handful of times. The chain employs TRBV5-6 and TRBJ1-6; D not certain. Between the trimmed V and J ends, which lost 1 base and 4 bases, there was a span of 6 bases. Germline lookup yields CDR1 SGHDT and CDR2 YYEEEE. The CDR3 is made up of 14 amino acids. The CDR3 DNA follows: TGTGCCAGCAGCTTGCGAGGATATAATTCACCCCTCCACTTT. Its protein is CASSLRGYNSPLHF.

The chain combines TRBV2 with TRBJ1-2; D is unresolved. Germline V gives CDR1 SNHLY, CDR2 FYNNEI. The CDR3 extends over 16 amino acids. V gave up 4 bases and J gave up 2 bases, with 17 bases separating them. In nucleotides, the CDR3 is TGTGCCAGCAGTGCGAGAGGGAGGCCCCTCAACTATGGCTACACCTTC. Protein: CASSARGRPLNYGYTF.

Points on this clone: The sample contains more than one DNA sequence encoding this CDR3. The J gene is TRBJ2-7, the V gene TRBV29-1, with D possibly being TRBD1 (5 bases). CDR1 is SQVTM and CDR2 is ANQGSEA in the germline V gene. The V end was cut by 4 bases, the J end by 3 bases, with 10 bases between. The CDR3 contains 12 residues. The DNA of the CDR3 is TGCAGCGTTGCTGGTCAGGGCTACGAGCAGTACTTC. Encoded protein: CSVAGQGYEQYF.

The chain recombines TRBV7-2 with TRBJ2-1; D gene ambiguous. Germline assignment: CDR1 SGHTA and CDR2 FQGNSA. The length of the CDR3 is 14 residues. V was trimmed by 5 bases and J by 4 bases, leaving 12 bases between them. CDR3 sequence (DNA): TGTGCCAGCAGCCCCTACCTCTCTTACAATGAGCAGTTCTTC. Translating it yields CASSPYLSYNEQFF. Together with reference TRBV7-2 and TRBJ2-1, the CDR3 gives the full variable domain: GAGVSQSPSNKVTEKGKDVELRCDPISGHTALYWYRQSLGQGLEFLIYFQGNSAPDKSGLPSDRFSAERTGGSVSTLTIQRTQQEDSAVYLCASSPYLSYNEQFFGPGTRLTVL.

This chain uses TRBV5-1 with TRBJ2-1; 8 bases line up with TRBD1. CDR3 size: 17 residues. Trimming at V came to 0 bases and at J to 0 bases, leaving 5 bases not matched to a gene. The germline V gene has CDR1 SGHRS and CDR2 YFSETQ. The CDR3, as DNA: TGCGCCAGCAGCTTGGGTGGAACAGGGGGCTCCTACAATGAGCAGTTCTTC. It is translated as CASSLGGTGGSYNEQFF.

V is TRBV5-1 and J is TRBJ2-7; the match to TRBD2 covers 9 bases. CDR1 and CDR2 from the germline V gene are SGHRS and YFSETQ. V trimming: 1 base; J trimming: 6 bases; junction bases outside the gene matches: 5. There are 14 residues in the CDR3. The CDR3, as DNA: TGCGCCAGCAGCTTGTCAGCGGGGGGCCTCGAGCAGTACTTC. The encoded protein is CASSLSAGGLEQYF. The full variable domain, with the rest looked up from reference TRBV5-1 and TRBJ2-7, is KAGVTQTPRYLIKTRGQQVTLSCSPISGHRSVSWYQQTPGQGLQFLFEYFSETQRNKGNFPGRFSGRQFSNSRSEMNVSTLELGDSALYLCASSLSAGGLEQYFGPGTRLTVT.

This clone was counted a few times. CDR3 nucleotides: TGTGCCAGTCATCCCCAGGGGGCGAACACTGAAGCTTTCTTT. Protein: CASHPQGANTEAFF. This chain joins TRBV19 and TRBJ1-1, with 8 bases lining up with TRBD1. This CDR3 is 14 amino acids long. Trimming cost V 8 bases and J 1 base; bases outside gene matches: 6. The germline V gene has CDR1 LNHDA and CDR2 SQIVND (reference sequence).

V gene TRBV9 combines with J gene TRBJ2-1; 12 positions agree with TRBD2. The CDR3 totals 20 residues. Germline CDR1 SGDLS, CDR2 YYNGEE. V dropped 3 bases and J dropped 1; count of bases not matched to a gene: 14. The CDR3 bases are TGTGCCAGCAGCGAGGGGCAGGGACTAGCGGGTGACCGTTCCTACAATGAGCAGTTCTTC. It translates to CASSEGQGLAGDRSYNEQFF. The whole variable domain, filled in from reference TRBV9 and TRBJ2-1, reads DSGVTQTPKHLITATGQRVTLRCSPRSGDLSVYWYQQSLDQGLQFLIQYYNGEERAKGNILERFSAQQFPDLHSELNLSSLELGDSALYFCASSEGQGLAGDRSYNEQFFGPGTRLTVL.

The chain combines TRBV5-1 with TRBJ2-1; 7 nucleotides match TRBD1. Germline lookup yields CDR1 SGHRS and CDR2 YFSETQ. CDR3 length equals 18 residues. Trimming took 1 base from V and 0 from J; bases not matched to a gene: 10. The CDR3 coding sequence is TGCGCCAGCAGCTTGAACAGGGGACGACGAAGCTCCTACAATGAGCAGTTCTTC. Protein product: CASSLNRGRRSSYNEQFF.

The chain recombines TRBV9 with TRBJ2-7, with 9 positions matching TRBD2. The germline V gene has CDR1 SGDLS and CDR2 YYNGEE. The V segment lost 0 bases and the J segment 6 bases; nucleotides outside the gene matches: 4. The CDR3 is 14 residues long. CDR3 DNA: TGTGCCAGCAGCGTAGGTGGTAGCGGGGGCGAGCAGTACTTC. It is translated as CASSVGGSGGEQYF. The full variable domain, its missing parts supplied by reference TRBV9 and TRBJ2-7, is DSGVTQTPKHLITATGQRVTLRCSPRSGDLSVYWYQQSLDQGLQFLIQYYNGEERAKGNILERFSAQQFPDLHSELNLSSLELGDSALYFCASSVGGSGGEQYFGPGTRLTVT.

The chain links TRBV5-1 to TRBJ2-1; 12 nucleotides line up with TRBD2. The germline gives CDR1 SGHRS, CDR2 YFSETQ. The CDR3 has 18 residues. The V gene end was trimmed by 0 bases and the J gene end by 6 bases; junction bases not matched to a gene: 10. The CDR3 protein is CASSLAILASGGANEQFF. DNA of the CDR3: TGCGCCAGCAGCTTGGCCATATTGGCTAGCGGGGGGGCCAATGAGCAGTTCTTC.

V gene TRBV30 combines with J gene TRBJ1-1; the D gene is possibly TRBD1 (6 bases). CDR1 is GTSNPN, CDR2 SVGIG, per germline (reference sequence). The V end lost 5 bases, the J end lost 7 bases, and 11 bases lay between the germline ends. This CDR3 is 11 amino acids long. This CDR3 reads CAWGQSYEAFF. The CDR3 DNA reads as TGTGCCTGGGGACAGTCCTATGAAGCTTTCTTT. The full variable domain, with the rest looked up from reference TRBV30 and TRBJ1-1, is SQTIHQWPATLVQPVGSPLSLECTVEGTSNPNLYWYRQAAGRGLQLLFYSVGIGQISSEVPQNLSASRPQDRQFILSSKKLLLSDSGFYLCAWGQSYEAFFGQGTRLTVV.

The rearrangement links TRBV10-3 to TRBJ2-7, with D possibly TRBD2 on 6 matching bases. CDR1 is ENHRY and CDR2 is SYGVKD in the germline V gene. Trimming removed 0 bases at V and 1 base at J, with 19 bases between. The CDR3 is 18 amino acids. The CDR3 reads CAISESVLGLTSSYEQYF. For the CDR3, the DNA is TGTGCCATCAGTGAGTCAGTACTGGGACTTACCTCGTCCTACGAGCAGTACTTC.

This chain joins TRBV5-4 and TRBJ2-3, with a possible D match to TRBD2 (5 bases). V lost 4 bases, J lost 6 bases, and 15 bases lay in between. The CDR3 totals 14 residues. The V gene's germline CDR1 is SGHNT and CDR2 YYREEE (reference sequence). The CDR3 reads CASSKRNSGDTQYF. In DNA form, the CDR3 reads TGTGCCAGCAGCAAACGTAACAGCGGCGATACGCAGTATTTT.

The chain is built from TRBV25-1 and TRBJ1-2; D gene uncertain. Trimming cost V 3 bases and J 6 bases, with 14 bases left between them. Germline values: CDR1 MGHDK, CDR2 SYGVNS. The CDR3 contains 14 residues. In DNA form, the CDR3 reads TGTGCCAGCAGTGAGGGCATCAGGTCGAATGGCTACACCTTC. It specifies CASSEGIRSNGYTF.

V gene TRBV7-3 combines with J gene TRBJ2-5; 9 bases are a match to TRBD1. The length of the CDR3 is 15 residues. Germline CDR1 SGHTA, CDR2 FQGTGA. V was pared by 2 bases and J by 5 bases, with 6 bases of the junction left unmatched. CDR3 sequence reads: CASSLGDREGETQYF. CDR3 DNA sequence: TGTGCCAGCAGCTTAGGGGACAGGGAGGGGGAGACCCAGTACTTC.

The rearrangement links TRBV9 to TRBJ1-2, with 9 bases identical to TRBD1. Germline V lookup: CDR1 SGDLS, CDR2 YYNGEE. The CDR3 runs to 14 residues. V lost 3 bases to trimming and J lost 6 bases; unmatched junction nucleotides: 6. CDR3 sequence: CASSEGQGLDGYTF. The CDR3 DNA reads TGTGCCAGCAGCGAGGGACAGGGACTCGATGGCTACACCTTC.

The CDR3 protein is CASSTGQGVLGNTEAFF. For the CDR3, the DNA is TGCGCCAGCAGTACCGGACAGGGTGTCCTGGGTAACACTGAAGCTTTCTTT. This chain joins TRBV23-1 and TRBJ1-1, with TRBD1 identical over 8 bases. TRBV23-1 is an ORF for which the function is uncertain. The CDR3 length is 17 residues. V shed 5 bases, J shed 2 bases, and the junction held 13 bases outside the gene matches.

The V gene is TRBV7-9, the J gene TRBJ2-7, with 9 bases matching TRBD1. V shed 7 bases and J 7 bases; nucleotides not matched to a gene: 23. CDR3 size: 18 residues. CDR1 is SEHNR and CDR2 is FQNEAQ in the germline V gene (reference sequence). The CDR3 sequence: CASKTDRGGLGLSGEQYF. CDR3 coding DNA: TGTGCCAGCAAGACGGACAGGGGTGGTCTTGGACTTTCTGGGGAGCAGTACTTC.

The V gene is TRBV13, the J gene TRBJ2-1; D possibly corresponds to TRBD2 (5 bases). V shed 3 bases and J shed 2 bases, with 14 bases lying between them. Germline assignment: CDR1 PRHDT and CDR2 FYEKMQ (reference sequence). The CDR3 sequence is 16 residues long. CDR3 protein: CASSFRGAATYNEQFF. The CDR3 DNA is TGTGCCAGCAGCTTCCGGGGAGCGGCGACCTACAATGAGCAGTTCTTC.

V is TRBV23-1 and J is TRBJ2-1; no definite D call. TRBV23-1 is marked as an open reading frame, function uncertain. The V end lost 8 bases, the J end lost 15 bases, and 17 bases lay between the germline ends. The CDR3 is made up of 11 amino acids. Written as DNA, the CDR3 is TGCGCCAGCCCCCACTTACAGATCGGGTTCTTC. Residues: CASPHLQIGFF.

This chain connects TRBV2 to TRBJ2-7, with 7 bases fitting TRBD1. V trimming: 4 bases; J trimming: 5 bases; junction bases outside the gene matches: 5. Looked up from germline, CDR1 is SNHLY and CDR2 is FYNNEI. This CDR3 is built from 13 residues. Written as DNA, the CDR3 is TGTGCCAGCAGTGTACAGGGGATCCACGAGCAGTACTTC. It is translated as CASSVQGIHEQYF.